This T cell receptor (beta chain) was recovered during a study of shared clonotypes between healthy human individuals. Overall study findings and caveats: Non-shared clonotypes had lower generation probabilities than clonotypes shared by all four sorted-subset donors. Generally, naive subsets came out with larger estimated richness than memory subsets.

In the case of this clone: Its antigen is not known.

Original analysis: Without quality scores, immunoSEQ junctional reads could not be filtered like full-length reads. The repertoire was sequenced with immunoSEQ multiplex PCR; TCRdb's copy has only in-frame clones and lacks some. That table is the source of V, J and clone size, and D and trimming were worked out from the DNA. The table shows roughly 1.5 million clones, with approximately 98% occurring only once. V was pared by 3 bases and J by 0 bases, with 4 bases of the junction left unmatched. Germline V gene data show CDR1 as SGHKS and CDR2 as YYEKEE (reference sequence). The CDR3 runs 16 residues.

The TCR comes from a man between 25 and 39 years old in good health. The sample consisted of naive CD4+ T cells sorted from blood. Subset indicated: CD45RA+ positively selected. This chain uses TRBV5-5 with TRBJ2-3, with 10 bases matching TRBD1. In nucleotides, the CDR3 is TGTGCCAGCAGCTCCGGGACAGGGGTTAGCACAGATACGCAGTATTTT. This sequence encodes CASSSGTGVSTDTQYF. The full variable domain, its missing parts supplied by reference TRBV5-5 and TRBJ2-3, is DAGVTQSPTHLIKTRGQQVTLRCSPISGHKSVSWYQQVLGQGPQFIFQYYEKEERGRGNFPDRFSARQFPNYSSELNVNALLLGDSALYLCASSSGTGVSTDTQYFGPGTRLTVL.